A selection of T cell receptor beta chains follows, all from one sample in a study of blood T cell repertoires in COVID-19. Data came from immunoSEQ multiplex PCR; TCRdb stores just in-frame clones and leaves some out. The top ten hold 1.9% of the sample, which has about 310,000 clones, 75% to 90% seen once. Sequenced sample: PBMCs or T cells enriched from blood (not recorded which). The receptor source for this set is a woman aged 25 to 39 who had been exposed to COVID-19. Each CDR3 is given with its conserved first and last residue. The D gene is left open where the match is weak. The size of a clone is reported for some rows only, either as once, few or many, or as a class for expanded clones.

D gene	clone size	V gene	J gene	CDR3 DNA	CDR3 protein
TRBD1	few	TRBV5-1	TRBJ1-2	TGCGCCAGCAGCCCGAATCAGGGGGCGCAGGGCTACACCTTC	CASSPNQGAQGYTF
-	-	TRBV6-2/TRBV6-3	TRBJ1-5	TGTGCCAGCAGTTTCGACGGAGATCAGCCCCAGCATTTT	CASSFDGDQPQHF
TRBD1	-	TRBV27	TRBJ2-7	TGTGCCAGCACCATTCTCCGGACAGGGGGCACCTACGAGCAGTACTTC	CASTILRTGGTYEQYF
-	once	TRBV28	TRBJ1-3	TGTGCCAGCAGTTTATGGGGAGGAGAGGACTCTGGAAACACCATATATTTT	CASSLWGGEDSGNTIYF
-	-	TRBV7-6	TRBJ2-2	TGTGCCAGCAGCTTTAATTCCCTCGGTCGACTTTCGAACACCGGGGAGCTGTTTTTT	CASSFNSLGRLSNTGELFF
TRBD2	-	TRBV27	TRBJ2-1	TGTGCCAGCAGTCGCCTAGCGGGAGGGCCGGGAGAGCAGTTCTTC	CASSRLAGGPGEQFF
TRBD2	-	TRBV10-3	TRBJ2-1	TGTGCCATCAGTGAGCCTGTAGCGGGGGGCAATGAGCAGTTCTTC	CAISEPVAGGNEQFF
TRBD2	few	TRBV7-9	TRBJ2-1	TGTGCCAGCAGCCTTAGCGGGGGGACCTACAATGAGCAGTTCTTC	CASSLSGGTYNEQFF
TRBD1	few	TRBV28	TRBJ2-1	TGTGCCAGCAGTTTCCCCGGGACAGGTTACAATGAGCAGTTCTTC	CASSFPGTGYNEQFF
TRBD1	many	TRBV5-5	TRBJ1-5	TGTGCCAGCAGCACAGGACAGGGCAGCTTAAGCAATCAGCCCCAGCATTTT	CASSTGQGSLSNQPQHF
TRBD2	-	TRBV7-8	TRBJ2-2	TGTGCCAGCAGCTTAGCCTCTAGCGGGGGGGCAAACACCGGGGAGCTGTTTTTT	CASSLASSGGANTGELFF
-	-	TRBV4-2	TRBJ2-5	TGTGCCAGCAGCCCTTCGACCCCAGGACTGGAAGAGACCCAGTACTTC	CASSPSTPGLEETQYF
TRBD1	medium-sized	TRBV11-2	TRBJ2-2	TGTGCCAGCAGCTTAGTGGGACAGGGAGGTTCCGGGGAGCTGTTTTTT	CASSLVGQGGSGELFF
TRBD1	-	TRBV13	TRBJ1-1	TGTGCCAGCAGCTGGGGGACAGGGAGGGCTGAAGCTTTCTTT	CASSWGTGRAEAFF
-	-	TRBV7-9	TRBJ1-2	TGTGCCAGCAGCCTTGGCCAACAGGGAAACACCTTC	CASSLGQQGNTF
TRBD2	-	TRBV9	TRBJ2-5	TGTGCCAGCAGCGTATATAGCGGGGAGACCCAGTACTTC	CASSVYSGETQYF
-	-	TRBV20-1	TRBJ2-7	TGCAGTGCTAGTCGTTTAGGGGGGGCATTGGACGAGCAGTACTTC	CSASRLGGALDEQYF
-	-	TRBV19	TRBJ2-6	TGTGCCAGTACGGGTTCAGGGTTCGGGGCCAACGTCCTGACTTTC	CASTGSGFGANVLTF